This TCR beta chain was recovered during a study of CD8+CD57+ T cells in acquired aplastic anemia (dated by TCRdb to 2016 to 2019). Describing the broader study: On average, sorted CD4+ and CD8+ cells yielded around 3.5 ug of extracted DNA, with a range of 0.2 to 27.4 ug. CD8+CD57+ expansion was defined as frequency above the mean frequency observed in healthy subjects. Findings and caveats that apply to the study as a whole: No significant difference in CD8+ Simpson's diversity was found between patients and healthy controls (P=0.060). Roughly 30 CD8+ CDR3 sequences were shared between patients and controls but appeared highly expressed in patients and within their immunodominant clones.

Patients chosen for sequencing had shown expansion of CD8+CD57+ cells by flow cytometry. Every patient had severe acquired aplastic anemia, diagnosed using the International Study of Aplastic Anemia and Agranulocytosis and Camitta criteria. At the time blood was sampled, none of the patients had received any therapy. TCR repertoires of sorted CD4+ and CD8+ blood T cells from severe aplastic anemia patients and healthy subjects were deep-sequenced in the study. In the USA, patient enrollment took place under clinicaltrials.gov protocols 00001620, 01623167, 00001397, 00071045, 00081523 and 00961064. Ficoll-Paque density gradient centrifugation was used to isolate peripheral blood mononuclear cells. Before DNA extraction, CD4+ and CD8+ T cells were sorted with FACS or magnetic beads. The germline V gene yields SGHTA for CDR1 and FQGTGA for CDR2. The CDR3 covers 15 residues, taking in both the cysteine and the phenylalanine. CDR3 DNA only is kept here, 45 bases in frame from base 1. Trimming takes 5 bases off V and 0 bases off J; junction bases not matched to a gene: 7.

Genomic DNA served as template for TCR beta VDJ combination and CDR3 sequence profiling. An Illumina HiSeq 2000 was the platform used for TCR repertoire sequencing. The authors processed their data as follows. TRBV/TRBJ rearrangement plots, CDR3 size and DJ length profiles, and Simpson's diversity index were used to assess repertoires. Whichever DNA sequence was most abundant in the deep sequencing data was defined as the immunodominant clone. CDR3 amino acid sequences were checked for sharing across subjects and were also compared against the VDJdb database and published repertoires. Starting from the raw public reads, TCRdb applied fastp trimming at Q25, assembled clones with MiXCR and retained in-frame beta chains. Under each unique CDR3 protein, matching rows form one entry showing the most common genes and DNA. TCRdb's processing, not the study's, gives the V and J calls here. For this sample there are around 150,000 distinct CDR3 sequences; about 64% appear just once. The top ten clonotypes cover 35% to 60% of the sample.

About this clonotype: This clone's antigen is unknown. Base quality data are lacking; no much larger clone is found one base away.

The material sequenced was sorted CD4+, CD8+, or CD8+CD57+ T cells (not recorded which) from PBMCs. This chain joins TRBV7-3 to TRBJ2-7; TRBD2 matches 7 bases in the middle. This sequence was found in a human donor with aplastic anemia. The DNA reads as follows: TGTGCCAGCAGCCCTTCCGGGGGGAGCTCCTACGAGCAGTACTTC. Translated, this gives CASSPSGGSSYEQYF.